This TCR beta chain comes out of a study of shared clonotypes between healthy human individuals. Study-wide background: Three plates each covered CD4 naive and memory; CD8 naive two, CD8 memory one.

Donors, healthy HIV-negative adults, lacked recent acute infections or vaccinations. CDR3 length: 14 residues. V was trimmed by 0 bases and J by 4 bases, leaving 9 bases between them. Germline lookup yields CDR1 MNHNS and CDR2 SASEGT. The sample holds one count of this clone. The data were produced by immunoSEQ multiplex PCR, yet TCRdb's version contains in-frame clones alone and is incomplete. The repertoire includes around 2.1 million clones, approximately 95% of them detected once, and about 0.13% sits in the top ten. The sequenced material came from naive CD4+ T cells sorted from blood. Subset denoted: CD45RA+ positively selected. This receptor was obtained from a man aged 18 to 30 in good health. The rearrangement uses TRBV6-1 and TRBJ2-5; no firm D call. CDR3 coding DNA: TGTGCCAGCAGTGAAGCGCAGCTGGGAGAGACCCAGTACTTC. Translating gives CASSEAQLGETQYF.